Reported below is one T cell receptor beta chain. Germline V CDR1 and CDR2: SGHAT, FQNNGV. V was clipped by 5 bases and J by 4 bases; unmatched bases: 10. This CDR3 comprises 16 residues. This record comes from a study of blood T cell repertoires in COVID-19. In the study's own analysis: Estimated nucleated cell counts came from reference gene primer amplification. The protocol was immunoSEQ multiplex PCR, while the TCRdb copy is restricted to in-frame clones and leaves out a portion. V and J calls plus clone size are reproduced from that table; the DNA served to infer D and trimming. The sample yields some 400,000 clones, around nine tenths seen once.

The V gene is TRBV11-2, the J gene TRBJ2-1; 8 bases align to TRBD2. The source is a human donor in a cohort sampled during active COVID-19. The material sequenced was peripheral blood. The DNA of the CDR3 is TGTGCCAGCAGCACCTATAGCGGGGTATCATACAATGAGCAGTTCTTC. Protein: CASSTYSGVSYNEQFF.